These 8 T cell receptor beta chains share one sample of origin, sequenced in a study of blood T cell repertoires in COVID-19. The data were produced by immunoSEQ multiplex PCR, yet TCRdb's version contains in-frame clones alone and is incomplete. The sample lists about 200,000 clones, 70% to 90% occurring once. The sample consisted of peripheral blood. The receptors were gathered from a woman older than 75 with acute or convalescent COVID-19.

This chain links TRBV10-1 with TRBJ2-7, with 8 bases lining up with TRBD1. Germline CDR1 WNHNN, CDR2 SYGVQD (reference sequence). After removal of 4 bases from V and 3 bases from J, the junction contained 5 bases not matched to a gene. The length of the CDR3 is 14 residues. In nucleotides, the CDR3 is TGCGCCAGCAGTGCCGGGACAGGCATCTACGAGCAGTACTTC. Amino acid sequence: CASSAGTGIYEQYF.

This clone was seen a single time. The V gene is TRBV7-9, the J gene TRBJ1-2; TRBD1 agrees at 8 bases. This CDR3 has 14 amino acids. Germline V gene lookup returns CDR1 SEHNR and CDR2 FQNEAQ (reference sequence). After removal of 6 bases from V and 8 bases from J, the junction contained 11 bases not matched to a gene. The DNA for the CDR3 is TGTGCCAGCAGAAATCCGGACAGGGCGGAAGGCTACACCTTC. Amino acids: CASRNPDRAEGYTF.

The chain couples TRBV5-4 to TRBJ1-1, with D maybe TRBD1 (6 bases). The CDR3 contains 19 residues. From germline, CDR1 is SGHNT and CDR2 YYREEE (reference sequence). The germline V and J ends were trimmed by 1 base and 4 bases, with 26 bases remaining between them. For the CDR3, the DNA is TGTGCCAGCAGCTTGATTTTCCGGGACCGCCTAGGGGGGGGCACTGAAGCTTTCTTT. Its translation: CASSLIFRDRLGGGTEAFF.

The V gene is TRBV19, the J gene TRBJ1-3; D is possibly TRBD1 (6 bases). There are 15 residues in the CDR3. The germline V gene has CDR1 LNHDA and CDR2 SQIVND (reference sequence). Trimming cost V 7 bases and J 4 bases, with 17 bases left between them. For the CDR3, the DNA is TGTGCCAGTATGATACAGGGTTCAGGCGGAAACACCATATATTTT. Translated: CASMIQGSGGNTIYF.

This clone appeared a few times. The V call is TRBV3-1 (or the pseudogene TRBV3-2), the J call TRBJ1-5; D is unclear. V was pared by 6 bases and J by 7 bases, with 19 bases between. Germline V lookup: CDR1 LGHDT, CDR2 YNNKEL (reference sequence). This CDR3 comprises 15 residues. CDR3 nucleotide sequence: TGTGCCAGCAGTCAACGAGCTATCGGGGTCCAGCCCCAGCATTTT. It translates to CASSQRAIGVQPQHF.

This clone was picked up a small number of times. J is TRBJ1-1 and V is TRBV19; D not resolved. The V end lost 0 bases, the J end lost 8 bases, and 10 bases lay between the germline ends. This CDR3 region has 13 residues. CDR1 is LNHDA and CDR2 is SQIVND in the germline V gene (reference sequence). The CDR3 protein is CASSIDTTGEAFF. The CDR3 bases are TGTGCCAGTAGTATAGATACTACCGGCGAAGCTTTCTTT. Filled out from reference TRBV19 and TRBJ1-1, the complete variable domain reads DGGITQSPKYLFRKEGQNVTLSCEQNLNHDAMYWYRQDPGQGLRLIYYSQIVNDFQKGDIAEGYSVSREKKESFPLTVTSAQKNPTAFYLCASSIDTTGEAFFGQGTRLTVV.

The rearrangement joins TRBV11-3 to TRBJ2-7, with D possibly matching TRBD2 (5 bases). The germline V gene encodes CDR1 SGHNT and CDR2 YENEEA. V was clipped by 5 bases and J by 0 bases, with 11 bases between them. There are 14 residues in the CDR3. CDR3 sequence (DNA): TGTGCCAGCAGCCGACTAAGTAGCTCCTACGAGCAGTACTTC. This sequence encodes CASSRLSSSYEQYF.

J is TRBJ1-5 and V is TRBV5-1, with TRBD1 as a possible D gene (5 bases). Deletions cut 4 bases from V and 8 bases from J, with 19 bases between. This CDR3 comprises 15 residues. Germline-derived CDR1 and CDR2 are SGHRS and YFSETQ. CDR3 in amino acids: CASSPGDGSWEPQHF. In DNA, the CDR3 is TGCGCCAGCAGCCCGGGGGACGGGAGCTGGGAGCCCCAGCATTTT.